Following are 14 T cell receptor beta chains from one sample sequenced in a study of OX40 agonist ivuxolimab in advanced cancers. Sequencing used immunoSEQ multiplex PCR; TCRdb keeps in-frame clones, though not all of them. Altogether around 84,000 clones are present, about 80% being singletons, with the ten largest covering around 0.49%. The source material was CD4+ or CD8+ T cells sorted from blood, sampled in a trial of the OX40 agonist ivuxolimab. The receptors were sampled from an adult with an advanced solid tumor such as melanoma, head and neck, liver or kidney cancer.

The genes are TRBV13 and TRBJ2-5; D possibly matches TRBD1 or TRBD2 (6 bases each). Germline V lookup: CDR1 PRHDT, CDR2 FYEKMQ (reference sequence). V lost 8 bases and J 7 bases, leaving 14 bases between the germline ends. The length of the CDR3 is 12 residues. The CDR3 nucleotides read TGTGCCAGCGCGGACGGGGGCAGGACCCAGTACTTC. It encodes CASADGGRTQYF.

The chain has TRBV6-6 and TRBJ2-7; the D gene is possibly TRBD2 (6 bases). The CDR3 is 13 amino acids. Trimming left V 6 bases short and J 7 bases short, with 16 bases between. Germline CDR1 MNHNY, CDR2 SVGAGI (reference sequence). CDR3 coding DNA: TGTGCCAGCAGGCCCCTGACCCGGGAGGAGCAGTACTTC. Protein product: CASRPLTREEQYF.

This chain links TRBV28 with TRBJ2-2; no clear D. V dropped 4 bases and J dropped 4 bases, with 13 bases sitting between them. The CDR3 sequence is 15 residues long. CDR1 MDHEN and CDR2 SYDVKM come from the germline V gene. The CDR3 reads CASSSPLAGTGELFF. The CDR3 region has the DNA TGTGCCAGCAGTTCGCCCCTGGCCGGCACCGGGGAGCTGTTTTTT.

This sequence joins TRBV19 and TRBJ1-2; weak D call: TRBD1 (5 bases). V gave up 7 bases and J gave up 8 bases, with 20 bases separating them. The germline gives CDR1 LNHDA, CDR2 SQIVND (reference sequence). The CDR3 length is 14 residues. The CDR3 spells CASTSPGTRGGYTF. As DNA, the CDR3 is TGTGCCAGTACCTCCCCCGGGACCAGAGGGGGCTACACCTTC.

V gene TRBV7-3 combines with J gene TRBJ2-1, with 7 nucleotides matching TRBD2. The CDR3 has 14 residues. Germline assignment: CDR1 SGHTA and CDR2 FQGTGA. With 5 bases clipped from V and 3 bases from J, the junction kept 4 bases outside the gene matches. The chain's CDR3 is CASSATGGYNEQFF. In DNA, the CDR3 is TGTGCCAGCAGCGCCACGGGAGGCTACAATGAGCAGTTCTTC.

The rearrangement joins TRBV6-6 to TRBJ1-4, with TRBD1 matching over 12 bases. The CDR3 consists of 15 residues. Losses at the gene ends were 0 bases for V and 10 bases for J; bases not matched to a gene: 3. CDR1 is MNHNY, CDR2 SVGAGI, per germline (reference sequence). As DNA, the CDR3 is TGTGCCAGCAGTTACTCCGGGACAGGGGGCGGAAAACTGTTTTTT. Translation gives CASSYSGTGGGKLFF.

This clone was counted between two and nine times. The CDR3 nucleotides are TGTGCCAGCAGTGTCCGCAGGGAGAACACTGAAGCTTTCTTT. It codes for CASSVRRENTEAFF. The J gene is TRBJ1-1, the V gene TRBV2, with D perhaps TRBD1 (5 bases). The CDR3 loop spans 14 amino acids. The V end lost 4 bases, the J end lost 1 base, and 10 bases lay between the germline ends. Looked up from germline, CDR1 is SNHLY and CDR2 is FYNNEI. The variable domain in full, with the rest retrieved from reference TRBV2 and TRBJ1-1, is EPEVTQTPSHQVTQMGQEVILRCVPISNHLYFYWYRQILGQKVEFLVSFYNNEISEKSEIFDDQFSVERPDGSNFTLKIRSTKLEDSAMYFCASSVRRENTEAFFGQGTRLTVV.

The chain employs TRBV4-2 and TRBJ1-4, with TRBD1 identical over 12 bases. This CDR3 contains 16 residues. After removal of 10 bases from V and 7 bases from J, the junction contained 13 bases not matched to a gene. CDR1 is LGHNA and CDR2 is YNFKEQ in the germline V gene. The CDR3 is CATGGQGALSGEKLFF. Written as DNA, the CDR3 is TGTGCCACAGGGGGACAGGGGGCGTTGAGTGGTGAAAAACTGTTTTTT.

This rearrangement joins TRBV6-1 to TRBJ1-6; TRBD1 might be the D (6 bases). This CDR3 spans 18 amino acids. The germline V and J ends were trimmed by 4 bases and 0 bases, with 16 bases remaining between them. Germline CDR1 is MNHNS and CDR2 is SASEGT. The DNA of the CDR3 is TGTGCCAGCAGTGCGGTCGAAGGGGGAAGCTCCTATAATTCACCCCTCCACTTT. Residues: CASSAVEGGSSYNSPLHF.

The chain joins TRBV9 to TRBJ2-2; unclear D gene. CDR3 length: 14 amino acids. CDR1 is SGDLS, CDR2 YYNGEE, per germline. V was trimmed by 6 bases and J by 1 base, leaving 10 bases between them. The CDR3 sequence is CASMAALNTGELFF. The CDR3 DNA reads as TGTGCCAGCATGGCAGCCCTGAACACCGGGGAGCTGTTTTTT.

The chain uses TRBV7-3 and TRBJ2-1; 15 bases are shared with TRBD2. Germline assignment: CDR1 SGHTA and CDR2 FQGTGA. The CDR3 totals 18 residues. J was trimmed by 3 bases and V by 2 bases; bases with no gene match: 5. The CDR3 loop reads CASSLEGTSGRFYNEQFF. The CDR3 DNA sequence: TGTGCCAGCAGCTTAGAGGGGACTAGCGGGAGGTTCTACAATGAGCAGTTCTTC.

This clone was counted a single time. The V gene is TRBV6-5, the J gene TRBJ2-7; maybe TRBD1 (6 bases). Germline V CDR1 and CDR2: MNHEY, SVGAGI. The CDR3 contains 13 residues. Deletions cut 6 bases from V and 2 bases from J, with 11 bases between. DNA of the CDR3: TGTGCCAGCAGACGGGACATCGCCTACGAGCAGTACTTC. Protein sequence: CASRRDIAYEQYF.

V usage is TRBV9 and J usage is TRBJ2-3; 12 bases match TRBD2. There are 15 residues in the CDR3. V shed 3 bases, J shed 5 bases, and the junction held 4 bases outside the gene matches. CDR1 is SGDLS, CDR2 YYNGEE, per germline. This CDR3 reads CASSDLTSGGDTQYF. Written as DNA, the CDR3 is TGTGCCAGCAGCGACTTGACTAGCGGGGGAGATACGCAGTATTTT.

J is TRBJ1-5 and V is TRBV28; 7 nucleotides agree with TRBD1. The V gene end was trimmed by 4 bases and the J gene end by 6 bases; junction bases not matched to a gene: 9. Per the germline V gene, CDR1 is MDHEN and CDR2 is SYDVKM. This CDR3 comprises 15 residues. The CDR3 nucleotides are TGTGCCAGCAGTTACCGTGAGGGGGCGGGTCAGCCCCAGCATTTT. Translating it yields CASSYREGAGQPQHF.